Listed here are 13 T cell receptor beta chains from one sample, sequenced in a study of blood T cells in healthy people across ages. Then a second PCR, running roughly 7 to 11 cycles, was carried out with a sample-barcoded 5' primer and a J-beta primer mix. TCRdb fed the 5' RACE reads into MiXCR, producing one record per CDR3 protein. Here the sample spans around 1,800,000 distinct CDR3 sequences, about two fifths being singletons. Specimen: blood. The receptors stem from a human donor in good health.

The genes are TRBV20-1 and TRBJ1-5, with a weak D call TRBD1 (6 bases). V lost 0 bases and J lost 3, with 18 bases in between. The CDR3 extends over 17 amino acids. Germline CDR1 DFQATT, CDR2 SNEGSKA (reference sequence). CDR3 in amino acids: CSARDYPAGGYNQPQHF. CDR3 bases: TGCAGTGCTAGAGATTACCCTGCCGGGGGCTACAATCAGCCCCAGCATTTT.

This clonotype has just a few counts. The CDR3 bases are TGTGCCAGCAGCTTCGACAGGGGCTCAGATACGCAGTATTTT. Protein: CASSFDRGSDTQYF. The rearrangement uses TRBV11-3 and TRBJ2-3; 8 nucleotides agree with TRBD1. With V trimmed by 3 bases and J by 4 bases, 3 bases remained unmatched. This CDR3 has 14 amino acids. In germline, CDR1 is SGHNT, CDR2 YENEEA.

In its sample, this clonotype was seen a few times. The genes are TRBV20-1 and TRBJ1-2; TRBD1 matches at 9 bases. CDR1 and CDR2 (germline): DFQATT, SNEGSKA (reference sequence). V was pared by 0 bases and J by 5 bases, with 4 bases of the junction left unmatched. There are 14 residues in the CDR3. The CDR3 DNA is TGCAGTGCTAGAGATCGAGGGACAGGGTATGGCTACACCTTC. Its translation: CSARDRGTGYGYTF.

The chain joins TRBV28 to TRBJ1-2, with 7 positions matching TRBD1. V was clipped by 7 bases and J by 8 bases; unmatched bases: 10. CDR3 length: 13 residues. Per the germline V gene, CDR1 is MDHEN and CDR2 is SYDVKM. The CDR3 DNA reads TGTGCCAGCAATATACAAGGGGGCATAGGCTACACCTTC. Protein product: CASNIQGGIGYTF.

V gene TRBV28 combines with J gene TRBJ2-1; D remains ambiguous. There are 17 residues in the CDR3. Germline CDR1 MDHEN, CDR2 SYDVKM. V was pared by 6 bases and J by 2 bases, with 20 bases between. In DNA form, the CDR3 reads TGTGCCAGCAGATTCTTGGGAACGGAAGGAACCTACAATGAGCAGTTCTTC. Translation gives CASRFLGTEGTYNEQFF.

The J gene is TRBJ2-7, the V gene TRBV12-3 or TRBV12-4; D is unresolved. The CDR3 totals 12 residues. V lost 7 bases and J 0 bases, leaving 7 bases between the germline ends. CDR3 nucleotides: TGTGCCAGCACCTTTAACTCCTACGAGCAGTACTTC. It translates to CASTFNSYEQYF.

This clonotype was seen a few times. This rearrangement joins TRBV13 to TRBJ1-2; 7 bases line up with TRBD1. The germline V gene has CDR1 PRHDT and CDR2 FYEKMQ (reference sequence). The CDR3 contains 17 residues. Germline trimming cut 4 bases from V and 6 bases from J; bases unmatched to any gene: 17. CDR3 nucleotide sequence: TGTGCCAGCAGCTCGGTGGACAGGATGTTGGTGGACCATGGCTACACCTTC. Its translation is CASSSVDRMLVDHGYTF.

The V call is TRBV20-1, the J call TRBJ2-7, with TRBD2 matching 7 bases. Per the germline V gene, CDR1 is DFQATT and CDR2 is SNEGSKA (reference sequence). The junction had 5 bases not matched to a gene; V was cut back by 0 bases and J by 0 bases. The CDR3 runs 15 residues. CDR3 DNA sequence: TGCAGTGCTAGAGATTCTGGCGGGAGCTCCTACGAGCAGTACTTC. As protein: CSARDSGGSSYEQYF.

The V gene is TRBV5-1, the J gene TRBJ2-5; 12 positions agree with TRBD2. V shed 4 bases, J shed 5 bases, and the junction held 6 bases outside the gene matches. Germline CDR1 SGHRS, CDR2 YFSETQ. The CDR3 spans 15 residues. In nucleotides, the CDR3 is TGCGCCAGCAGCCTGCGGACTAGCGGGGACGAGACCCAGTACTTC. Translated: CASSLRTSGDETQYF.

The chain links TRBV11-1 to TRBJ2-3; the D is unclear. Germline loops: CDR1 SGHAT, CDR2 FQDESV (reference sequence). Trimming removed 1 base at V and 0 bases at J, with 14 bases between. The CDR3 runs to 17 residues. DNA for the CDR3: TGTGCCAGCAGCTTAGGGTCAGCTGAACCCAGCACAGATACGCAGTATTTT. Amino acid sequence: CASSLGSAEPSTDTQYF.

This clonotype has at least ten counts. The CDR3 nucleotides are TGCAGTGCTAGAGCCCAGTGGGCCCTTCGGGAGACCCAGTACTTC. As protein: CSARAQWALRETQYF. The chain links TRBV20-1 to TRBJ2-5, with unresolved D. Germline CDR1 reads DFQATT; CDR2 reads SNEGSKA (reference sequence). There are 15 residues in the CDR3. Between the trimmed V and J ends, which lost 1 base and 5 bases, there was a span of 17 bases.

The J gene is TRBJ2-3, the V gene TRBV4-3, with D perhaps matching TRBD1 (5 bases). V lost 4 bases and J 2 bases, leaving 16 bases between the germline ends. Germline CDR1 reads LGHNA; CDR2 reads YSLEER. The CDR3 totals 16 residues. The CDR3 here is CASSLDAQGLTDTQYF. Written as DNA, the CDR3 is TGCGCCAGCAGCCTCGACGCCCAGGGCCTCACAGATACGCAGTATTTT.

This clonotype occurred a few times. The V and J genes are TRBV5-5 and TRBJ2-5, with a weak D call TRBD2 (7 bases). The CDR3 runs to 13 residues. V was clipped by 5 bases and J by 5 bases, with 13 bases between them. The V gene's germline CDR1 is SGHKS and CDR2 YYEKEE (reference sequence). The CDR3 sequence is CASRTQGGETQYF. CDR3 DNA sequence: TGTGCCAGCAGGACACAGGGAGGGGAGACCCAGTACTTC.